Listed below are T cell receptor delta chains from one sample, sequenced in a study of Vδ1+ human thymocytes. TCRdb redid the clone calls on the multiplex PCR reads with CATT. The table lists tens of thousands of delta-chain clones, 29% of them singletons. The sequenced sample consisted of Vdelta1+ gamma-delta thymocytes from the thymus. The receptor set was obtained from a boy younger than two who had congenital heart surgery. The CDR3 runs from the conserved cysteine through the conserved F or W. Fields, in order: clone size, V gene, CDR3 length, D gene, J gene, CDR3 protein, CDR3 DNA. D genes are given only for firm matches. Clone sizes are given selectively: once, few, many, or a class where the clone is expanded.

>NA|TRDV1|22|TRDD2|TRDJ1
CALGALSYGGVATVLHTDKLIF
TGTGCTCTTGGGGCCCTTTCCTACGGGGGTGTTGCCACGGTTCTACACACCGATAAACTCATCTTT
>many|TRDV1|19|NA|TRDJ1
CALGELDLPSPRGSDKLIF
TGTGCTCTTGGGGAACTGGACCTGCCAAGCCCAAGGGGATCCGATAAACTCATCTTT
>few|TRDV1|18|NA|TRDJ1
CALGERSCVGGNTDKLIF
TGTGCTCTTGGGGAACGGTCCTGTGTTGGGGGGAACACCGATAAACTCATCTTT
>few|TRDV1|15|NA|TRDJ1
CALGETYSSTDKLIF
TGTGCTCTTGGGGAAACTTATTCCTCCACCGATAAACTCATCTTT
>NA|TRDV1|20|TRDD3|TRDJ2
CALGRHQDWGIPRLTAQLFF
TGTGCTCTTGGGCGTCACCAGGACTGGGGGATACCTCGGTTGACAGCACAACTCTTCTTT
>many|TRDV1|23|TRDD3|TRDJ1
CALGEPLSGLGAGEDPYTDKLIF
TGTGCTCTTGGGGAACCTCTAAGCGGGCTGGGGGCCGGGGAGGACCCGTACACCGATAAACTCATCTTT
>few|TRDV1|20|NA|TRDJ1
CALGGRLSWRGPQYTDKLIF
TGTGCTCTTGGGGGGAGACTATCTTGGAGGGGGCCCCAGTACACCGATAAACTCATCTTT
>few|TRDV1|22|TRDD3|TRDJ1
CALGELGSIHLLEVGDCDKLIF
TGTGCTCTTGGGGAACTAGGCTCCATACATCTACTCGAGGTGGGGGATTGCGATAAACTCATCTTT
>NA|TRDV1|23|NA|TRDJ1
CALGSPPFLQNPVLGDYTDKLIF
TGTGCTCTTGGGAGTCCCCCCTTCCTACAAAACCCCGTACTGGGGGATTACACCGATAAACTCATCTTT
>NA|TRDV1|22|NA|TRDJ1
CALGEHLRRVGASERIPDKLIF
TGTGCTCTTGGGGAACACCTACGTCGGGTGGGGGCGTCTGAGAGGATCCCCGATAAACTCATCTTT
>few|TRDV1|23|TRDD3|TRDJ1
CALGEPPLTGDKAQVTYTDKLIF
TGTGCTCTTGGGGAACCCCCCCTTACTGGGGATAAAGCCCAGGTCACGTACACCGATAAACTCATCTTT
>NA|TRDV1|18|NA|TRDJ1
CALGEPLGTSYPSDKLIF
TGTGCTCTTGGGGAACCCCTTGGAACATCCTACCCCTCCGATAAACTCATCTTT
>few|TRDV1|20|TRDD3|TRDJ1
CALGALSFPLLGDFTDKLIF
TGTGCTCTTGGGGCGTTATCCTTCCCTTTACTGGGGGACTTCACCGATAAACTCATCTTT
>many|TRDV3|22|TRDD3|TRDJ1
CASDEGHIPCWGIRQYTDKLIF
TGTGCCTCGGACGAGGGGCACATCCCTTGCTGGGGGATACGTCAGTACACCGATAAACTCATCTTT
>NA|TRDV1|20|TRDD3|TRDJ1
CALGELPPCTGGYGTDKLIF
TGTGCTCTTGGGGAACTCCCACCCTGTACTGGGGGATACGGAACCGATAAACTCATCTTT
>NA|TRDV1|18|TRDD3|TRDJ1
CALGNGFVGGGFTDKLIF
TGCGCTCTTGGGAATGGGTTCGTAGGGGGGGGATTCACCGATAAACTCATCTTT
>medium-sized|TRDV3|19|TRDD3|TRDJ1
CAFPCRPTTLGSYTDKLIF
TGTGCCTTCCCTTGTCGGCCTACGACACTGGGGAGTTACACCGATAAACTCATCTTT
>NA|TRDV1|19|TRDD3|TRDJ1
CALGESGGGDLSCTDKLIF
TGTGCTCTTGGGGAAAGTGGGGGGGGGGATCTTTCTTGCACCGATAAACTCATCTTT
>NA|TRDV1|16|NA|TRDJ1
CALQCTAGDYTDKLIF
TGTGCTCTCCAGTGTACGGCTGGAGACTACACCGATAAACTCATCTTT
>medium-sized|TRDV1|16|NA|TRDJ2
CALGAPPPTLTAQLFF
TGTGCTCTTGGGGCTCCGCCACCCACTTTGACAGCACAACTCTTCTTT
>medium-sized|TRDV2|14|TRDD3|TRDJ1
CACDTEGITDKLIF
TGTGCCTGTGACACCGAGGGGATAACCGATAAACTCATCTTT
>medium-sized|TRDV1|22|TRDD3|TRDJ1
CALASFGPLLGDTLHRTDKLIF
TGTGCTCTTGCTTCCTTCGGTCCCTTACTGGGGGATACCCTTCACCGCACCGATAAACTCATCTTT
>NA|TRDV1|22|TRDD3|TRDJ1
CALGERRRTSATVDTGYYKLIF
TGTGCTCTTGGGGAACGACGGAGAACTTCCGCTACCGTGGATACGGGCTATTATAAACTCATCTTT
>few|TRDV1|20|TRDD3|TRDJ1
CALGEELNPGGYFVTDKLIF
TGTGCTCTTGGGGAAGAGCTAAATCCTGGGGGATACTTCGTCACCGATAAACTCATCTTT
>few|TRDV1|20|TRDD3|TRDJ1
CALGEPPYMGWGKYTDKLIF
TGTGCTCTTGGGGAACCCCCCTATATGGGCTGGGGGAAGTACACCGATAAACTCATCTTT
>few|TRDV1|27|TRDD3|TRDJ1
CALGELDKVIPTIRWGIAPKYTDKLIF
TGTGCTCTTGGGGAACTAGATAAGGTGATCCCTACGATCCGTTGGGGGATTGCCCCGAAATACACCGATAAACTCATCTTT
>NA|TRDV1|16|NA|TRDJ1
CALGETSPTGETKLIF
TGTGCTCTTGGGGAAACGTCACCTACGGGGGAGACAAAACTCATCTTT
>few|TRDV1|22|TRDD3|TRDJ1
CALGEPPIASSYWGIRSDKLIF
TGTGCTCTTGGGGAACCTCCCATCGCGTCTTCCTACTGGGGGATACGGTCCGATAAACTCATCTTT
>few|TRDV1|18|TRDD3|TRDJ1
CALGESRVPSGGVIKLIF
TGTGCTCTTGGGGAATCCAGAGTCCCCTCTGGGGGAGTGATTAAACTCATCTTT
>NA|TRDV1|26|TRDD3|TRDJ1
CALGELSSLLCGGIRSLGWDTDKLIF
TGTGCTCTTGGGGAACTTTCGTCCCTTCTGTGCGGAGGGATACGGTCACTTGGTTGGGACACCGATAAACTCATCTTT
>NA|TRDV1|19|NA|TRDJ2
CALGEERGVGKTGVSQLFF
TGTGCTCTTGGGGAAGAGAGAGGGGTAGGGAAGACGGGTGTTTCACAACTCTTCTTT
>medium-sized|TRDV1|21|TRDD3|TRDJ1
CALGDPTPSAGGYAYTDKLIF
TGTGCTCTTGGGGACCCAACCCCTTCGGCTGGGGGATACGCGTACACCGATAAACTCATCTTT
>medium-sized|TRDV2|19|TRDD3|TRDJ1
CACDTRWGIFTILTDKLIF
TGTGCCTGTGACACGCGTTGGGGGATATTTACTATCCTCACCGATAAACTCATCTTT
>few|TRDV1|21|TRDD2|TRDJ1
CALGDFLRRVGRGRHTDKLIF
TGTGCTCTTGGGGACTTCCTACGTAGGGTCGGCAGGGGAAGGCACACCGATAAACTCATCTTT
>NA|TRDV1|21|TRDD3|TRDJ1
CALGVLLTLGDRSPYTDKLIF
TGTGCTCTTGGGGTCCTCCTGACACTGGGGGATAGGTCGCCTTACACCGATAAACTCATCTTT
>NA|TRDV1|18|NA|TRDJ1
CALGELRSVPGYTDKLIF
TGTGCTCTTGGGGAACTCAGGTCCGTCCCTGGCTACACCGATAAACTCATCTTT
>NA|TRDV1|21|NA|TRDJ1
CALGDHLRGWGFRGYTDKLIF
TGTGCTCTTGGGGACCACCTAAGAGGGTGGGGGTTCCGAGGGTACACCGATAAACTCATCTTT
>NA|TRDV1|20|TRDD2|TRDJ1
CALGAGLPTRGPKGTDKLIF
TGTGCTCTTGGGGCCGGCCTTCCTACGCGGGGACCGAAGGGGACCGATAAACTCATCTTT
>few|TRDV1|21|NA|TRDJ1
CALGEPKPSYANRGIPSGLIF
TGTGCTCTTGGGGAACCCAAACCTTCCTACGCCAACCGGGGGATACCATCGGGACTCATCTTT
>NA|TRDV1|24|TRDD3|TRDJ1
CALGEGGGFVQGVLGDQYTDKLIF
TGTGCTCTTGGGGAAGGTGGGGGGTTCGTCCAGGGTGTACTGGGGGACCAGTACACCGATAAACTCATCTTT
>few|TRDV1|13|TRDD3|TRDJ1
CALGENWGNKLIF
TGTGCTCTTGGGGAAAACTGGGGGAATAAACTCATCTTT
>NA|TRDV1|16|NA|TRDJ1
CALGEGAPRYTDKLIF
TGTGCTCTTGGGGAAGGGGCCCCCAGGTACACCGATAAACTCATCTTT
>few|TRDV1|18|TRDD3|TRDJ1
CALGELGVGGDTGDKLIF
TGTGCTCTTGGGGAACTCGGAGTTGGGGGGGATACTGGCGATAAACTCATCTTT
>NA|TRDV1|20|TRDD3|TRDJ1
CALGGFSARGYAGYTDKLIF
TGTGCTCTTGGGGGTTTTTCCGCCCGGGGATACGCAGGGTACACCGATAAACTCATCTTT
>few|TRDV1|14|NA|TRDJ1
CALGERAATDKLIF
TGTGCTCTTGGGGAAAGGGCGGCCACCGATAAACTCATCTTT
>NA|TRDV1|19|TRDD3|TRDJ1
CALGSHSPWGIGYTDKLIF
TGTGCTCTTGGGTCCCATTCCCCCTGGGGGATCGGGTACACCGATAAACTCATCTTT
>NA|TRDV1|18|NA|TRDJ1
CALGEHGDPPSAPIRLIF
TGTGCTCTTGGGGAACATGGAGATCCCCCCTCTGCACCGATAAGGCTCATCTTT
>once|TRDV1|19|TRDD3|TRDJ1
CALGRPSSYWGTHPDKLIF
TGTGCTCTTGGGCGGCCTTCCTCTTACTGGGGGACCCACCCCGATAAACTCATCTTT
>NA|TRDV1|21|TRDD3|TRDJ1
CALGEPPRTGGYRVSPDKLIF
TGTGCTCTTGGGGAGCCACCTCGTACTGGGGGATACAGGGTCTCACCCGATAAACTCATCTTT
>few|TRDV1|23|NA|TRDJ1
CALRGSFLPVAYWGIRYTDKLIF
TGTGCTCTTAGGGGTTCCTTCCTACCCGTTGCGTACTGGGGGATTAGGTACACCGATAAACTCATCTTT
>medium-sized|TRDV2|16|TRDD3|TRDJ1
CACDTGWGIQSDKLIF
TGTGCCTGTGACACCGGCTGGGGGATACAGTCCGATAAACTCATCTTT
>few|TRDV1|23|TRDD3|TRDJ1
CALGESLGVYLRGRLKYTDKLIF
TGTGCTCTTGGGGAAAGTCTGGGGGTATATTTGAGGGGGAGACTAAAGTACACCGATAAACTCATCTTT
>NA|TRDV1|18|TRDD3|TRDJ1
CALGEALPKYWGMDKLIF
TGTGCTCTTGGGGAAGCGCTTCCTAAGTACTGGGGGATGGATAAACTCATCTTT
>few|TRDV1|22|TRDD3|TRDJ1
CALGAPERSPYTGGYEAWRLIF
TGTGCTCTTGGGGCTCCAGAACGATCCCCTTATACTGGGGGATACGAGGCCTGGCGGCTCATCTTT
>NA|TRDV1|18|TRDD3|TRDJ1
CALGTKPGGYLYTDKLIF
TGTGCCCTTGGGACGAAACCGGGGGGATACCTGTACACCGATAAACTCATCTTT
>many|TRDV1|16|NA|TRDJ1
CALGDPSTGHTDKLIF
TGTGCTCTTGGGGATCCCTCTACTGGGCACACCGATAAACTCATCTTT